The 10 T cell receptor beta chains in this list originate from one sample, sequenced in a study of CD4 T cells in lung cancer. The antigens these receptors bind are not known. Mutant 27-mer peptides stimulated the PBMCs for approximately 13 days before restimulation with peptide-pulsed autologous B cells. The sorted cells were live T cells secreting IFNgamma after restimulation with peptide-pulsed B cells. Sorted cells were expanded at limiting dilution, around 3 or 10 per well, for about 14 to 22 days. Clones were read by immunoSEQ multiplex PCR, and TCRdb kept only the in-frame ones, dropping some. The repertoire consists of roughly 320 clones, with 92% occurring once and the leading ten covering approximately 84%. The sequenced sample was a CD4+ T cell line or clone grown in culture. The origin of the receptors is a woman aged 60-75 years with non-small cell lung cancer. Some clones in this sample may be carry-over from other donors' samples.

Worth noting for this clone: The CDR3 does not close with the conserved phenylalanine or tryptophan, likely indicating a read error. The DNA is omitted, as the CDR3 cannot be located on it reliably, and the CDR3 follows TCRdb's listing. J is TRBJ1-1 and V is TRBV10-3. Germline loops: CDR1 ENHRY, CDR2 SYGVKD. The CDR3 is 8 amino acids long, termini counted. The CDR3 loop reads CAISPTSE.

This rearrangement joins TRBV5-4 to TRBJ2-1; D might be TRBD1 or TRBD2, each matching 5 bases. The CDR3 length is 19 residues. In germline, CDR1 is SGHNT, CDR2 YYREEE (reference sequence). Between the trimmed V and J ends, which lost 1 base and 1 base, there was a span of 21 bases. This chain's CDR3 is CASSLRFWGSSASYNEQFF. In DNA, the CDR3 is TGTGCCAGCAGCTTGCGTTTTTGGGGGTCATCAGCTTCCTACAATGAGCAGTTCTTC.

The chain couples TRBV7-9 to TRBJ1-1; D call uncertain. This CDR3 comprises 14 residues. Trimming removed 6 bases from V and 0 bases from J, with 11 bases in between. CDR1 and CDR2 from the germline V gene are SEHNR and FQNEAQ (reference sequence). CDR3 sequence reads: CASSRDQMNTEAFF. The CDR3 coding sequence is TGTGCCAGCAGTCGAGACCAAATGAACACTGAAGCTTTCTTT.

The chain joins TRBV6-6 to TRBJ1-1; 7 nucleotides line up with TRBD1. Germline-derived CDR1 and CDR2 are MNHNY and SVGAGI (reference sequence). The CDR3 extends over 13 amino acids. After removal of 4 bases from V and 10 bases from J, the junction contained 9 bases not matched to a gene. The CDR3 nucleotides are TGTGCCAGCAGTTTCGTACAGGGGTTGACAGCTTTCTTT. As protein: CASSFVQGLTAFF.

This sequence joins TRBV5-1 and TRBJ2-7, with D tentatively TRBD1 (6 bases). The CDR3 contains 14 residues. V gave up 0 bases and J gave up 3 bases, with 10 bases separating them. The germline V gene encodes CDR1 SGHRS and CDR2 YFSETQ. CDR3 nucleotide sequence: TGCGCCAGCAGCTTGGAACAGGGTGGCTACGAGCAGTACTTC. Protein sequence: CASSLEQGGYEQYF.

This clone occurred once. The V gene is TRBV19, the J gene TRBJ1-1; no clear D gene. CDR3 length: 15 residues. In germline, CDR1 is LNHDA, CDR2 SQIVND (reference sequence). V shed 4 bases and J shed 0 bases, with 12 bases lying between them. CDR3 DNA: TGTGCCAGTAGTAAGCTAGGCCCTATGAACACTGAAGCTTTCTTT. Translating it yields CASSKLGPMNTEAFF. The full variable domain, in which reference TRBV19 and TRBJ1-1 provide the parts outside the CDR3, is DGGITQSPKYLFRKEGQNVTLSCEQNLNHDAMYWYRQDPGQGLRLIYYSQIVNDFQKGDIAEGYSVSREKKESFPLTVTSAQKNPTAFYLCASSKLGPMNTEAFFGQGTRLTVV.

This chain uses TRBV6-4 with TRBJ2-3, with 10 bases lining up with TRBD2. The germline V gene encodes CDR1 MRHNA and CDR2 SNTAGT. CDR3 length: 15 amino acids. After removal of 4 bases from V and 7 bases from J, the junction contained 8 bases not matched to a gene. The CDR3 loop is CASSVERGGRNTQYF. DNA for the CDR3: TGTGCCAGCAGTGTCGAGCGGGGGGGGAGGAATACGCAGTATTTT.

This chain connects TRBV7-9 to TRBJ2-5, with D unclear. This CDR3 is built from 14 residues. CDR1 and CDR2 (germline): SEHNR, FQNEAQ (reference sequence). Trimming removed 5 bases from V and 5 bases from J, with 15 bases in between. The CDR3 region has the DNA TGTGCCAGCAGCCGCTATAGAGTTCCGGAGACCCAGTACTTC. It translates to CASSRYRVPETQYF.

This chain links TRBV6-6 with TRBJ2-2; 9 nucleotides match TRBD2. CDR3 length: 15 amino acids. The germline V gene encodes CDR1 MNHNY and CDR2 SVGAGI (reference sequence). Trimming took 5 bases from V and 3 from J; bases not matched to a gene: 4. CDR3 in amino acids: CASSKREVDTGELFF. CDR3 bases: TGTGCCAGCAGTAAGCGGGAGGTCGACACCGGGGAGCTGTTTTTT.

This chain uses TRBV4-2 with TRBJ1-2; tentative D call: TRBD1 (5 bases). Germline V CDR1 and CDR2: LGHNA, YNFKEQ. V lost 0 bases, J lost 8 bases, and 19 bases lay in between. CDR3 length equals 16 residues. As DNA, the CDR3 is TGTGCCAGCAGCCAAGATCTGAGAATCCAGGGAGGCGGCTACACCTTC. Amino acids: CASSQDLRIQGGGYTF.